The clone carrying this T cell receptor beta chain has ten or more counts. Its antigen is still unknown. These data are taken from a study of blood T cells in healthy people across ages. Study outcomes and limitations: Per million T cells, TCR beta diversity dropped about linearly as age rose. The donors' CMV status was not determined, possibly confounding changes in expanded clonotypes.

CDR1 is SGHTA and CDR2 is FQGNSA in the germline V gene. The CDR3 sequence is 16 residues long. J was trimmed by 7 bases and V by 1 base; bases with no gene match: 8. Staff drew roughly 10 milliliters of peripheral blood from each donor. A second PCR, run for roughly 7 to 12 cycles, used a sample-barcoded 5' primer plus a J-beta primer mix. TCRdb re-called the 5' RACE reads with MiXCR, one entry per CDR3 protein. The sample carries roughly 680,000 distinct CDR3 sequences, about 51% recorded once. The sequencing input was blood. The sequence was obtained from a woman older than 75 in good health. The chain employs TRBV7-2 and TRBJ2-1, with TRBD1 matching 9 bases. The CDR3 is CASSLDSGTGLNEQFF. CDR3 DNA: TGTGCCAGCAGCTTAGACAGCGGGACAGGGTTGAATGAGCAGTTCTTC.